The 16 T cell receptor beta chains below were found in one sample sequenced in a study of cytomegalovirus exposure and HLA in healthy donors (dated 2017 in TCRdb). Libraries were constructed by the immunoSEQ multiplex PCR assay. For the multiplex PCR, a mixture combining 60 forward primers for TCR Vbeta segments and 13 reverse primers for TCR Jbeta segments was used. The table comes from immuneACCESS by way of TCRdb, which keeps in-frame sequences with V and J called. Part of the clones is missing from these tables; in studies checked, under half for an unresolved V gene and the rest for unknown reasons. The sample yields roughly 170,000 clones; 75% to 90% were counted once. The top ten clones comprise 0.5% to 0.8% of the sample. Sequenced sample: PBMCs. Receptors originate from a boy between 10 and 17 years old in good health and CMV-seronegative.

Written as DNA, the CDR3 is TGTGCCAGCAGCGTATCAGTTGCGGCGGGAGGGCCTCGGACCGGGGAGCTGTTTTTT. This gives the protein CASSVSVAAGGPRTGELFF. The chain is built from TRBV9 and TRBJ2-2; TRBD2 aligns across 9 bases. Germline V CDR1 and CDR2: SGDLS, YYNGEE. The CDR3 loop spans 19 amino acids. V lost 1 base, J lost 5 bases, and 15 bases stayed unmatched.

This clone was recorded only once. The V and J genes are TRBV9 and TRBJ2-4, with TRBD1 matching over 7 bases. The CDR3 is 13 residues long. Trimming cost V 3 bases and J 4 bases; bases outside gene matches: 1. CDR1 is SGDLS, CDR2 YYNGEE, per germline. CDR3 region: CASSGGQKNIQYF. For the CDR3, the DNA is TGTGCCAGCAGCGGGGGACAGAAAAACATTCAGTACTTC.

This clone occurred once. This chain links TRBV7-2 with TRBJ1-2, with D hard to call. V lost 3 bases and J 0 bases, leaving 11 bases between the germline ends. Germline CDR1 and CDR2: SGHTA and FQGNSA. This CDR3 is 15 amino acids long. CDR3 in DNA: TGTGCCAGCAGCTTCGCGGGATTCCCTAACTATGGCTACACCTTC. This encodes CASSFAGFPNYGYTF.

This clone has a single count. The genes are TRBV7-4 and TRBJ1-1; a weak D match, TRBD1 (6 bases). The V gene's germline CDR1 is SGHVT and CDR2 SQSDAQ. The CDR3 runs to 19 residues. Trimming removed 7 bases from V and 2 bases from J, with 29 bases in between. The CDR3 here is CASTCRAGDGYRYNTEAFF. The CDR3 region has the DNA TGTGCCAGCACATGTAGGGCAGGGGACGGGTACCGCTATAACACTGAAGCTTTCTTT.

This clone was seen a single time. The rearrangement uses TRBV7-6 and TRBJ2-3; D remains unclear. This CDR3 spans 14 amino acids. V lost 2 bases to trimming and J lost 2 bases, with 8 bases between them. The germline V gene has CDR1 SGHVS and CDR2 FNYEAQ. The CDR3 region has the DNA TGTGCCAGCAGCTTATCTTGGCTCACAGATACGCAGTATTTT. Its protein product is CASSLSWLTDTQYF. The full variable domain, completed using reference TRBV7-6 and TRBJ2-3, is GAGVSQSPRYKVTKRGQDVALRCDPISGHVSLYWYRQALGQGPEFLTYFNYEAQQDKSGLPNDRFSAERPEGSISTLTIQRTEQRDSAMYRCASSLSWLTDTQYFGPGTRLTVL.

The chain carries TRBV11-3 and TRBJ1-6; D unclear. Trimming took 1 base from V and 2 from J, leaving 6 bases between them. This CDR3 is 15 amino acids long. Germline V gene sequence: CDR1 SGHNT, CDR2 YENEEA. The CDR3 DNA sequence: TGTGCCAGCAGCTTAGCCCGGGCCTATAATTCACCCCTCCACTTT. Protein: CASSLARAYNSPLHF.

In DNA form, the CDR3 reads TGTGCCAGCAGCTTATTTGTCAGGGTTGAAGCTTTCTTT. The encoded protein is CASSLFVRVEAFF. The J gene is TRBJ1-1, the V gene TRBV11-3; a possible D gene is TRBD1 (5 bases). Germline assignment: CDR1 SGHNT and CDR2 YENEEA. V was cut by 2 bases and J by 7 bases, with 11 bases left in between. CDR3 length: 13 amino acids.

The chain recombines TRBV7-3 with TRBJ1-1, with D maybe TRBD1 (6 bases). The CDR3 consists of 13 residues. Germline CDR1 reads SGHTA; CDR2 reads FQGTGA. Trimming removed 1 base from V and 3 bases from J, with 6 bases in between. CDR3 amino acids: CASSLNRDTEAFF. In DNA form, the CDR3 reads TGTGCCAGCAGCTTAAACAGGGACACTGAAGCTTTCTTT.

The chain uses TRBV29-1 and TRBJ1-1; 8 bases match TRBD1. The length of the CDR3 is 14 residues. Germline CDR1 is SQVTM and CDR2 is ANQGSEA. Trimming at V came to 5 bases and at J to 0 bases, leaving 5 bases not matched to a gene. CDR3 amino acids: CSVNTGGMNTEAFF. The CDR3 DNA is TGCAGCGTTAACACAGGGGGTATGAACACTGAAGCTTTCTTT. Full variable domain (rest looked up from reference TRBV29-1 and TRBJ1-1): SAVISQKPSRDICQRGTSLTIQCQVDSQVTMMFWYRQQPGQSLTLIATANQGSEATYESGFVIDKFPISRPNLTFSTLTVSNMSPEDSSIYLCSVNTGGMNTEAFFGQGTRLTVV.

V and J are TRBV7-9 and TRBJ1-2; TRBD1 matches 8 bases. V trimming: 4 bases; J trimming: 1 base; junction bases outside the gene matches: 2. Germline V gene sequence: CDR1 SEHNR, CDR2 FQNEAQ (reference sequence). The CDR3 runs 14 residues. CDR3 sequence reads: CASSSGQDNYGYTF. The CDR3 nucleotides are TGTGCCAGCAGCTCGGGACAGGATAACTATGGCTACACCTTC.

This chain uses TRBV9 with TRBJ2-7, with TRBD1 as a possible D gene (6 bases). The germline V gene encodes CDR1 SGDLS and CDR2 YYNGEE. The CDR3 contains 14 residues. V was shortened by 4 bases and J by 0 bases, with 11 bases between the two germline ends. CDR3 coding DNA: TGTGCCAGCAGCCCCCGGGACACCTCCTACGAGCAGTACTTC. Translated, it gives CASSPRDTSYEQYF.

The gene calls are TRBV7-9 and TRBJ1-1; tentatively, D is TRBD1 (5 bases). This CDR3 contains 15 residues. V lost 1 base and J lost 6, with 15 bases in between. Per germline, CDR1 SEHNR and CDR2 FQNEAQ (reference sequence). In nucleotides, the CDR3 is TGTGCCAGCAGCTTAGGGGGCGGGGCGAGTCCTGAAGCTTTCTTT. Amino acid sequence: CASSLGGGASPEAFF.

The gene calls are TRBV30 and TRBJ1-1; D might be TRBD1 (6 bases). CDR1 is GTSNPN and CDR2 is SVGIG in the germline V gene (reference sequence). CDR3 length: 14 amino acids. V dropped 7 bases and J dropped 1 base, with 16 bases sitting between them. This chain's CDR3 is CAYARGGRNTEAFF. The DNA for the CDR3 is TGTGCCTACGCGAGGGGGGGCAGGAACACTGAAGCTTTCTTT.

This clone was seen once. The chain recombines TRBV7-2 with TRBJ1-2; D might be TRBD1 (5 bases). This CDR3 is built from 16 residues. The germline V gene has CDR1 SGHTA and CDR2 FQGNSA. V was cut by 5 bases and J by 8 bases, with 24 bases left in between. CDR3 in DNA: TGTGCCAGCAGCCTCGGGGCGGGGAACACAATCTACGGCTACACCTTC. It codes for CASSLGAGNTIYGYTF.

The chain carries TRBV4-2 and TRBJ2-3; TRBD2 aligns across 13 bases. This CDR3 has 17 residues. CDR1 and CDR2 from the germline V gene are LGHNA and YNFKEQ. Losses at the gene ends were 4 bases for V and 4 bases for J; bases not matched to a gene: 8. CDR3: CASSRPGLAGWADTQYF. The CDR3 region has the DNA TGTGCCAGCAGCCGCCCGGGACTAGCGGGATGGGCAGATACGCAGTATTTT.

This clone was counted between two and nine times. The chain couples TRBV7-9 to TRBJ2-2; a weak D match, TRBD1 (6 bases). Deletions cut 3 bases from V and 9 bases from J, with 14 bases between. Looked up from germline, CDR1 is SEHNR and CDR2 is FQNEAQ (reference sequence). CDR3 length equals 14 residues. CDR3 nucleotide sequence: TGTGCCAGCAGCTTCGTCCTGGACAGTTGGGAGCTGTTTTTT. This encodes CASSFVLDSWELFF.